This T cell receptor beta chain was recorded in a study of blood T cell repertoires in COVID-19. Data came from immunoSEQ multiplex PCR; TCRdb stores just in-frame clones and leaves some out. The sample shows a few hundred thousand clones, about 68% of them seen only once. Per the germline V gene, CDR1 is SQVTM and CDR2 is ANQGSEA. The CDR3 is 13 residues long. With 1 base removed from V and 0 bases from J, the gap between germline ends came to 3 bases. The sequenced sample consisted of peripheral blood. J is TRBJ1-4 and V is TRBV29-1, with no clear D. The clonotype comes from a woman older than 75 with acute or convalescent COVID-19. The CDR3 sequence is CSVEGATNEKLFF. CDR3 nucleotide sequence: TGCAGCGTTGAAGGAGCAACTAATGAAAAACTGTTTTTT.